This TCR beta chain is from a study of blood T cell repertoires in COVID-19 (dated by TCRdb to 2020 to 2022). In the study overall: Samples from collaborators originated in the United States, Italy and Spain and spanned both the acute and convalescent phases of COVID-19. The material from the prospective study consisted of cDNA or gDNA derived from T cells, B-cell-depleted T cells, or PBMCs. Deeply sampled blood TCRbeta repertoires from subjects exposed to, actively infected with, or recovered from COVID-19 were included in the dataset. A freely available public database, intended as a resource for researchers studying the immune response to SARS-CoV-2, is where the repertoires were released. The samples were drawn from two sources: the first 160 participants of the ongoing ImmuneRACE study, and fewer than 1,500 subjects contributed by 6 global collaborators. A de-identified subject ID, COVID-19 status, age in years and sex were almost always included in the sample metadata. Where available, HLA class I and class II types were obtained from metadata supplied by the sample provider rather than from assay-based typing.

TCRbeta CDR3 regions were amplified from genomic DNA using the immunoSEQ Assay, a bias-controlled multiplex PCR. In the paper's pipeline: The number of nucleated cells in each sample was estimated by amplification of reference gene primers within the assay. To quantify the absolute abundance of each unique TCRbeta CDR3 rearrangement, sequence reads were collapsed and filtered. For each sample, productive Simpson clonality was calculated as the square root of Simpson's diversity index across productive rearrangements. In TCRdb, the immuneACCESS table is reduced to in-frame sequences with V and J assigned. These tables do not hold every clone; where another copy was compared, an unresolved V gene accounts for under half, and the others remain unexplained. V and J calls and clone size are given by that table; D and trimming were obtained from the DNA. This sample gives some 240,000 clones in total; approximately 89% of them show up just once. The top ten clones comprise about 2.9% of the sample.

Comments on this clone: This clone's antigen is unknown. No much larger clone exists at a distance of one base, and base qualities are not known.

Trimming takes 1 base off V and 6 bases off J; junction bases not matched to a gene: 7. The germline V gene encodes CDR1 SGHNT and CDR2 YYREEE (reference sequence). Inclusive of the bounding cysteine and phenylalanine, the CDR3 is 15 residues long. Solely the CDR3 DNA is kept, with 45 bases framed from the first base. Participants in the prospective study were aged roughly 18 to 89 years, lived in about two dozen United States geographic areas, and enrolled through a virtual design. In the prospective study, cohorts were assigned on the basis of participant-reported clinical history obtained from a screening survey and a study questionnaire. Exposed participants were defined as having been in contact with someone with a PCR-confirmed or clinician-diagnosed COVID-19 case within 2 weeks of study entry. Each participant in the prospective study had whole blood, serum and a nasopharyngeal or oropharyngeal swab collected by mobile phlebotomists. Over a roughly 2-month period, participants in the prospective study had the option of providing additional blood draws and questionnaires. Before DNA extraction, prospective study blood samples were shipped either frozen or at room temperature.

Results and caveats for the whole study, not just this receptor: The amount of clinical and demographic metadata varied by source and participant and was provided uncurated.

Recombination linked TRBV5-4 to TRBJ2-1, with TRBD1 matching 7 junction bases. Sequenced sample: PBMCs or T cells enriched from blood (not recorded which). The TCR comes from a woman in her forties who had been exposed to COVID-19. The CDR3 in this case is CASSLRQGNLNEQFF. The bases read TGTGCCAGCAGCTTGCGACAGGGTAATCTCAATGAGCAGTTCTTC.